A single sample gave rise to the 2 T cell receptor beta chains below, sequenced in a study of blood T cell repertoires in COVID-19. Clones were read by immunoSEQ multiplex PCR, and TCRdb kept only the in-frame ones, dropping some. There are under 100,000 clones in the sample; approximately 75% occur only once, and 10% to 15% lies in the top ten. Material: peripheral blood. These receptor sequences come from a human donor in a cohort sampled during active COVID-19.

V usage is TRBV5-4 and J usage is TRBJ1-2, with 8 bases lining up with TRBD1. The CDR3 contains 15 residues. In germline, CDR1 is SGHNT, CDR2 YYREEE (reference sequence). V lost 0 bases to trimming and J lost 5 bases; unmatched junction nucleotides: 6. The DNA for the CDR3 is TGTGCCAGCAGCTTGGGGACAGGGCTTACATATGGCTACACCTTC. This codes for CASSLGTGLTYGYTF.

V usage is TRBV14 and J usage is TRBJ1-1; D is uncertain. The CDR3 contains 16 residues. Trimming cost V 3 bases and J 0 bases, with 14 bases left between them. From germline, CDR1 is SGHDN and CDR2 FVKESK. CDR3 sequence reads: CASSQDRRSVNTEAFF. The CDR3 bases are TGTGCCAGCAGCCAGGACCGGAGGTCCGTGAACACTGAAGCTTTCTTT.